The present T cell receptor beta chain was sequenced within a study of blood T cells in healthy people across ages. Notes on the study in general: The lack of PBMC sorting stopped any conclusive naive versus antigen-experienced comparison. Researchers deemed the diversity estimates from one million T cells underestimates. Aged donors had fewer naive CD4+ cells and lower diversity than long-lived donors.

About this clonotype itself: Its target is not known.

CDR3 length equals 14 residues. Germline V gene sequence: CDR1 SGHRS, CDR2 YFSETQ. V lost 0 bases and J 9 bases, leaving 13 bases between the germline ends. Sample-barcoded 5' priming and a J-beta primer mix drove a second PCR of about 6 to 12 cycles. TCRdb reprocessed the 5' RACE reads via MiXCR and lists one record per CDR3 protein. The data contain about 580,000 distinct CDR3 sequences, 40% to 55% of them seen just once; the ten biggest clones take up 20% to 25%. Each donor's blood draw was around 10 milliliters of peripheral blood. The sample comprised blood. The rearrangement links TRBV5-1 to TRBJ2-4, with D maybe TRBD2 (5 bases). This TCR was sampled from an older man in good health. The chain's CDR3 is CASSLETGIGIQYF. For the CDR3, the DNA is TGCGCCAGCAGCTTGGAGACCGGGATTGGCATTCAGTACTTC.